Listed below are T cell receptor beta chains from one sample, sequenced in a study of blood T cell repertoires in COVID-19. Data came from immunoSEQ multiplex PCR; TCRdb stores just in-frame clones and leaves some out. The table shows 250,000 to 300,000 clones, with around 83% occurring only once. Source material: PBMCs or T cells enriched from blood (not recorded which). The receptors shown here come from a man in his forties who had been exposed to COVID-19. Each CDR3 is given with its conserved first and last residue. D genes are given only for firm matches. Expanded clones are given a class, and other clones once, few, many or no size at all.

>.|.|TRBJ1-6|TRBV6-5
CASRPRGSYNSPLHF
TGTGCCAGCAGGCCCAGGGGTTCCTATAATTCACCCCTCCACTTT
>few|.|TRBJ1-5|TRBV7-9
CASSLGLQNQPQHF
TGTGCCAGCAGCTTAGGGCTACAGAATCAGCCCCAGCATTTT
>.|.|TRBJ2-3|TRBV24-1
CATIDGLTDTQYF
TGTGCCACCATAGACGGACTCACAGATACGCAGTATTTT
>.|TRBD2|TRBJ2-1|TRBV30
CAWGTGTSGSYEQFF
TGTGCCTGGGGGACCGGGACTAGCGGGAGCTATGAGCAGTTCTTC
>.|.|TRBJ1-2|TRBV18
CASSGGGDGYTF
TGTGCCAGCTCCGGCGGGGGGGATGGCTACACCTTC
>.|TRBD2|TRBJ2-1|TRBV5-4
CATSGAVGRAGGEQFF
TGTGCCACCAGCGGGGCGGTGGGGAGGGCCGGTGGTGAGCAGTTCTTC
>.|.|TRBJ1-4|TRBV5-1
CASSLGAQGEKLFF
TGCGCCAGCAGCTTGGGGGCGCAAGGTGAAAAACTGTTTTTT
>.|.|TRBJ1-2|TRBV28
CASSLKGYGYTF
TGTGCCAGCAGTTTAAAGGGGTATGGCTACACCTTC
>.|.|TRBJ2-3|TRBV3-1/TRBV3-2
CASSLKGGPTDTQYF
TGTGCCAGCAGCCTTAAGGGCGGGCCCACAGATACGCAGTATTTT
>.|.|TRBJ2-1|TRBV6-5
CASSYRVGEQFF
TGTGCCAGCAGTTACAGAGTGGGCGAGCAGTTCTTC
>.|TRBD2|TRBJ2-2|TRBV7-3
CASSPSGRHTGELFF
TGTGCCAGCAGCCCTAGCGGGAGACACACCGGGGAGCTGTTTTTT
>.|.|TRBJ2-2|TRBV2
CASKFGANTGELFF
TGTGCCAGCAAGTTCGGGGCGAACACCGGGGAGCTGTTTTTT
>.|TRBD1|TRBJ2-7|TRBV6-5
CASSSDRGDEQYF
TGTGCCAGCAGTTCAGACAGGGGGGACGAGCAGTACTTC
>.|.|TRBJ1-1|TRBV18
CASLRAERNTEAFF
TGTGCCAGTCTCCGAGCGGAGAGGAACACTGAAGCTTTCTTT
>.|TRBD1|TRBJ2-2|TRBV11-2
CASSVTRPGQGSFIGELFF
TGTGCCAGCAGCGTTACGCGACCGGGACAGGGAAGTTTTATCGGGGAGCTGTTTTTT
>few|TRBD1|TRBJ1-2|TRBV30
CAWRERQGPYGYTF
TGTGCCTGGAGAGAACGACAGGGGCCCTATGGCTACACCTTC
>many|TRBD1|TRBJ1-2|TRBV15
CATSSRTGSGYTF
TGTGCCACCAGCAGTAGGACAGGGAGCGGCTACACCTTC
>.|TRBD2|TRBJ2-1|TRBV5-1
CASSLGLVAGGSNEQFF
TGCGCCAGCAGCTTGGGTCTGGTAGCGGGAGGGTCCAATGAGCAGTTCTTC
>.|.|TRBJ2-7|TRBV12-3/TRBV12-4
CASSLREVEQYF
TGTGCCAGCAGTCTCAGGGAAGTCGAGCAGTACTTC
>few|.|TRBJ1-2|TRBV6-5
CASSTEDRALNGYTF
TGTGCCAGCAGTACCGAGGACAGAGCGCTGAATGGCTACACCTTC
>.|.|TRBJ1-3|TRBV5-1
CASSLATGSGNTIYF
TGCGCCAGCAGCTTGGCGACGGGCTCTGGAAACACCATATATTTT
>.|.|TRBJ2-5|TRBV7-9
CASSSLAAEETQYF
TGTGCCAGCAGCTCTTTAGCGGCAGAAGAGACCCAGTACTTC
>.|.|TRBJ1-1|TRBV10-3
CATGLAENTEAFF
TGTGCCACCGGACTAGCGGAGAACACTGAAGCTTTCTTT
>.|.|TRBJ1-3|TRBV6-5
CASSYSRQTGNTIYF
TGTGCCAGCAGTTACTCCAGGCAAACTGGAAACACCATATATTTT
>.|.|TRBJ2-5|TRBV6-5
CASSYSRPGAQYF
TGTGCCAGCAGTTACTCCCGACCGGGGGCCCAGTACTTC
>.|.|TRBJ1-2|TRBV4-1
CASSQDARAYGYTF
TGCGCCAGCAGCCAAGATGCCAGGGCTTATGGCTACACCTTC
>.|.|TRBJ2-2|TRBV3-1/TRBV3-2
CASSPRRTGELFF
TGTGCCAGCAGCCCCAGGAGGACCGGGGAGCTGTTTTTT
>.|.|TRBJ2-7|TRBV6-5
CASSYDPQGTHEQYF
TGTGCCAGCAGTTACGATCCGCAGGGGACGCACGAGCAGTACTTC
>once|.|TRBJ1-2|TRBV4-2
CASSQDQRGYTF
TGTGCCAGCAGCCAAGATCAACGGGGCTACACCTTC
>many|TRBD2|TRBJ2-1|TRBV3-1/TRBV3-2
CASSRYSAGGGYNEQFF
TGTGCCAGCAGCCGATACTCAGCGGGAGGGGGCTACAATGAGCAGTTCTTC
>.|TRBD1|TRBJ1-1|TRBV12-5
CASGLDRGRKEAFF
TGTGCTAGTGGTTTAGACAGGGGGCGTAAAGAAGCTTTCTTT
>.|.|TRBJ2-3|TRBV19
CASTGQGRNTDTQYF
TGTGCCAGTACGGGGCAGGGGCGAAACACAGATACGCAGTATTTT